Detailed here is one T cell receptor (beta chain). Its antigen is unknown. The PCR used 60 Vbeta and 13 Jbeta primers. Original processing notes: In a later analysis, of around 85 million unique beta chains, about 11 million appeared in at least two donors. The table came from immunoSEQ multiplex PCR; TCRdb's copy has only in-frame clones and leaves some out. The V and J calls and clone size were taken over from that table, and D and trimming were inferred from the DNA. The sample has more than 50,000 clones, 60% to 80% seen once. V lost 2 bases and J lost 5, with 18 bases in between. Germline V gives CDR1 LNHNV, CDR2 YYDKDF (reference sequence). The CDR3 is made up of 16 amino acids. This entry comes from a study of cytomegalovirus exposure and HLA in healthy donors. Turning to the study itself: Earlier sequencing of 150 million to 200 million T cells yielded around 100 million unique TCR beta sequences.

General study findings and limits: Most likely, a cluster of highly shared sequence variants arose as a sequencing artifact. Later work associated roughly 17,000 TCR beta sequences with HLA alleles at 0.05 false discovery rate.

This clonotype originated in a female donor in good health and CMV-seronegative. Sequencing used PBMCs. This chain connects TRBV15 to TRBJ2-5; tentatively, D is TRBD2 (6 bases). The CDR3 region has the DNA TGTGCCACCAGCAGACGGGACTCCTATTACTCGGAGACCCAGTACTTC. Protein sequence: CATSRRDSYYSETQYF.